This note documents a single T cell receptor (beta chain) sequence. Its antigen is as yet unknown. This specimen comes from a study of cytomegalovirus exposure and HLA in healthy donors. Findings and caveats of the study: Per a later analysis, about 17,000 TCR beta sequences showed association with HLA alleles at 0.05 false discovery rate. It was likely that a cluster of highly shared sequence variants was a sequencing artifact. There were some V segments, including TRBV6-2 and TRBV6-3, excluded as indistinguishable. Both high specificity and high sensitivity reportedly marked the classifier's diagnosis of cytomegalovirus status.

V lost 4 bases and J lost 0; bases outside the gene matches: 6. This CDR3 contains 16 residues. Germline values: CDR1 MNHNY, CDR2 SVGAGI (reference sequence). 13 Jbeta primers and 60 Vbeta primers were used for the PCR. TCRdb's table, derived via immunoSEQ multiplex PCR, lists solely in-frame clones and lacks some. Here the sample spans fewer than 150,000 clones, 80% being singletons. The V call is TRBV6-6, the J call TRBJ1-5; 7 nucleotides align to TRBD1. The TCR was taken from a man aged 40-49 years in good health and CMV-seronegative. Material for sequencing was PBMCs. The CDR3 DNA is TGTGCCAGCAGTTTCACAGGGGCATATAGCAATCAGCCCCAGCATTTT. Amino acid sequence: CASSFTGAYSNQPQHF.